This note documents a single TCR beta chain sequence. The antigen is unknown. PCR primers comprised 60 Vbeta and 13 Jbeta primers. Sequenced by immunoSEQ multiplex PCR; TCRdb stores in-frame clones only, minus some. The repertoire holds some 140,000 clones, with around 72% as singletons. CDR1 is SGHRS and CDR2 is YFSETQ in the germline V gene. This CDR3 has 16 residues. The V gene lost 0 bases and the J gene lost 5 bases, with 14 bases spanning the gap. This entry belongs to a study of cytomegalovirus exposure and HLA in healthy donors. Study-wide results and limits: Indistinguishability led to the exclusion of some V segments, TRBV6-2 and TRBV6-3 included.

The clonotype comes from a woman in her thirties or forties in good health and CMV-seronegative. The source material was PBMCs. The rearrangement joins TRBV5-1 to TRBJ1-4, with TRBD1 as a possible D gene (5 bases). The CDR3 region is CASSLGVAGLNEKLFF. As DNA, the CDR3 is TGCGCCAGCAGCTTGGGTGTTGCAGGGCTCAATGAAAAACTGTTTTTT.